This TCR beta chain was documented in a study of radiation and T cells in renal cell carcinoma. TCRdb keeps only in-frame clones here, not all; method: immunoSEQ multiplex PCR. The profile covers about 77,000 clones, with over 80% appearing a single time and 2.4% taken by the ten largest. The time point: blood 4 weeks post-SBRT, at nephrectomy. Indicated treatment: 15 Gy SBRT to primary tumor, nephrectomy 4 weeks later. Nephrectomy followed 15 Gy stereotactic body radiation by 4 weeks. The starting material was blood, obtained from a patient whose treatment included radiotherapy and nephrectomy. The TCR comes from a woman in her fifties or sixties with renal cell carcinoma.

The chain's CDR3 is CASSLGTSGRTDTQYF. The CDR3 region has the DNA TGTGCCAGCAGCTTAGGGACTAGCGGGAGAACAGATACGCAGTATTTT. The chain couples TRBV7-2 to TRBJ2-3, with TRBD2 matching 13 bases. Germline CDR1 is SGHTA and CDR2 is FQGNSA. CDR3 length: 16 amino acids. With 1 base clipped from V and 3 bases from J, the junction kept 1 base outside the gene matches.